This T cell receptor beta chain was identified in a study of regulatory T cells in long-lasting Graves disease (dated by TCRdb to about 2021). With regard to the full study: Antithyroid drugs had been taken for less than 3 months by newly diagnosed Graves' disease patients. The study was conducted in China and was registered as a clinical trial. Patients with persistent Graves' disease were compared with patients with newly diagnosed Graves' disease using TCR sequencing and RNA sequencing of peripheral blood. A total of about 35 samples underwent TCR sequencing: about 13 from persistent and some 20 from newly diagnosed Graves' disease patients. On the study overall, not on this receptor specifically: More public clonotypes were shared among persistent patients (around 3,000) than among newly diagnosed patients (roughly 1,000). The study examined only peripheral blood because the primary lesion, thyroid tissue, could not be accessed. The authors acknowledged the small sample size as a limitation that may reduce accuracy. Sequencing and analysis were limited to the TCR beta chain. Persistent Graves' disease patients showed lower TCR Shannon entropy and fewer highly expanded clones than newly diagnosed patients, suggesting clonal expansion.

This clonotype was seen at least ten times. Its antigen has not been determined. Base quality data are lacking; no much larger clone is found one base away. The time point tag for this specimen amounts to: newly diagnosed GD, antithyroid drugs for less than 3 months. RNA was extracted from PBMCs in TRIzol for both TCR sequencing and RNA sequencing. The diagnosis of Graves' disease followed American Thyroid Association guidelines. Recruitment of patients was carried out at an endocrinology department in Xi'an, China. From each patient, about 9 milliliters of peripheral blood was collected into an EDTA anticoagulant tube. Ficoll Paque Plus density gradient separation was used to isolate PBMCs, and no further T cell sorting was performed. An Agilent 2100 Bioanalyzer and agarose gel were used to check RNA quality, while a NanoDrop 2000 measured RNA concentration. The library was generated by multiplex PCR. The sequencer was an Illumina HiSeq 4000. TCR beta libraries were built with iRepertoire HTBI primers and Arm-PCR amplification of CDR3 regions. PCR products were gel purified before sequencing. For the original study's pipeline: Gene usage analysis of CDR3 amino acid clonotypes relied on the 62 TRBV and more than twelve TRBJ segments identified across samples. COPE and FqMerger were used to merge filtered high-quality paired reads into contigs. BLAST was used to align contigs to IMGT TRBV, TRBD and TRBJ reference genes, with CDR3 defined following IMGT. Any clonotype with a frequency above 0.1% was classified as a highly expanded clone. Shannon entropy served as the measure of repertoire diversity, while the Gini coefficient captured V-J evenness. A clonotype found in more than one individual was treated as public. The public reads were reprocessed in TCRdb via fastp at Q25 and MiXCR, keeping in-frame beta chains. Each entry merges the rows of one CDR3 protein and shows their most common DNA and genes. What appears here as the V and J calls and clone size reflects TCRdb's work, not the paper's. The sample includes about 450,000 distinct CDR3 sequences, with about 17% observed a single time. Clones ranked in the top ten supply about 10% of the sample.

These sequences were also reported in another study, on T cells in Graves' hyperthyroidism and ophthalmopathy. According to the second study: Stable Graves' hyperthyroidism was defined as no progression to ophthalmopathy during 18 months of follow-up. Hyperthyroidism patients were aged 18 to 65 years and newly diagnosed, with disease duration of less than 2 months. Any patient with an uncontrolled infection, another autoimmune disease, pregnancy or lactation was excluded. Clinical symptoms, serum thyroxine and TRAb, thyroid ultrasound, and orbital computed tomography formed the basis for the diagnoses. For the first round of RT-PCR on the TCR CDR3, the HTBI primer set was used together with the Qiagen OneStep RT-PCR kit. Blood samples also contained most of the expanded thyroid clonotypes (frequency above 0.001), which suggests that blood repertoires may reflect thyroid immune responses. A 13 V-J signature model separated ophthalmopathy from stable hyperthyroidism, with roughly 88% sensitivity and about 81% specificity in cross-validation and 80%/75% in testing. During validation, the model predicted progression to ophthalmopathy a median of about 5.9 months ahead of onset, with more than 60% sensitivity and roughly 72% specificity. A discovery cohort of roughly 100 patients, roughly 40 with Graves' ophthalmopathy and approximately 55 with stable Graves' hyperthyroidism, was used to find distinguishing TCR V-J signatures. Whether ophthalmopathy could be predicted prospectively was tested in an independent validation cohort made up of roughly 20 hyperthyroidism patients plus 17 patients who later progressed to ophthalmopathy. For training and testing, the roughly 97 patients in the discovery cohort were randomly divided in a 7:3 ratio. The study also compared thyroid tissue and blood T-cell repertoires from several Graves' hyperthyroidism patients. After sampling, hyperthyroidism patients received methimazole starting at 30 mg daily, and ophthalmopathy patients received high-dose intravenous methylprednisolone. The libraries were constructed in a second round of multiplex PCR and then size-selected and purified. Paired-end sequencing of the libraries was performed with 100 bp reads on an Illumina HiSeq2000. Raw data were processed with SOAPnuke, discarding reads with adapters, uncalled bases, mean Phred below 15, or no exact constant-primer or identifier match. High-quality paired reads were merged with COPE v1.2.5, and unique nucleotide sequences were defined as clonotypes. MiTCR v1.1 was used to align clonotypes to the IMGT TRBV, TRBD and TRBJ reference segments. The analysis included only V-J combinations with a frequency above 0.0001, which together covered 98% to 99.2% of the repertoires. The TCS score was defined as the ratio of F50 (clonal expansion) to E x V (chaos), calculated using BLOSUM62-based TCRdist between CDR3 peptides within each V-J. Welch's t-statistics and random forest reduced around 510 V-J features to 13, which were used in a naive Bayes classifier (R e1071). Sample size was not statistically predetermined, and investigators were not blinded to group allocation. The paper describes TCR Vbeta CDR3 sequencing of 135 peripheral blood samples, made up of under 50 ophthalmopathy patients, roughly 75 hyperthyroidism patients and 17 progressor patients.

Material: peripheral blood mononuclear cells (PBMCs), obtained at new diagnosis, from a patient treated with antithyroid drugs. The sequence was collected from a woman in her twenties or thirties with Graves disease. Donor details come from another sample of the same person, matched by shared clones.

The CDR3 protein: CASSLRDGPIGNYGYTF. The bases are TGTGCCAGCAGCTTAAGGGACGGCCCTATTGGGAACTATGGCTACACCTTC. The chain is made from TRBV7-2 and TRBJ1-2; perhaps TRBD1 is the D gene, with 5 bases matching. The CDR3 starts with the cysteine, ends with the phenylalanine, and has 17 residues. Only the CDR3 region is kept as DNA, spanning 51 bases read in frame from base 1. CDR1 and CDR2 were assigned from the germline V gene as SGHTA and FQGNSA. Deletion took 2 bases off V and 2 bases off J, with a span of 18 bases between the germline ends.